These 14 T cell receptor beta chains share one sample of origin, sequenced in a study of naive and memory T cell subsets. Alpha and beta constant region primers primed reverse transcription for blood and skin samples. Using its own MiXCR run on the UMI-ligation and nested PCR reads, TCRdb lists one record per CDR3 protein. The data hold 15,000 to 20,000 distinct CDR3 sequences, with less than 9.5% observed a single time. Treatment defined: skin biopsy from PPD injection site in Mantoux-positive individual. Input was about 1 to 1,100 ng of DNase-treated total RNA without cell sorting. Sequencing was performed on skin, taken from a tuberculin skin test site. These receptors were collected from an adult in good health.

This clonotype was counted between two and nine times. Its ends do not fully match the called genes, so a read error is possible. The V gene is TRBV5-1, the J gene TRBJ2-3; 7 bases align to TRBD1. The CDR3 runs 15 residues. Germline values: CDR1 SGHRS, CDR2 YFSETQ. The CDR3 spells CASSLETFDRAILDF. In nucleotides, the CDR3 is TGCGCCAGCAGCTTGGAGACGTTCGACAGGGCAATCTTAGATTTT.

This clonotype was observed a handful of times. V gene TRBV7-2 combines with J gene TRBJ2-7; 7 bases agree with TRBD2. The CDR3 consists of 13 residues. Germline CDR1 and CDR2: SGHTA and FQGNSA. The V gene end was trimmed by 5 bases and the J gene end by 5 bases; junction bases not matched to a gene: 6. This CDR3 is CASSRPLANEQYF. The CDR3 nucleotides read TGTGCCAGCAGCCGTCCACTAGCGAACGAGCAGTACTTC.

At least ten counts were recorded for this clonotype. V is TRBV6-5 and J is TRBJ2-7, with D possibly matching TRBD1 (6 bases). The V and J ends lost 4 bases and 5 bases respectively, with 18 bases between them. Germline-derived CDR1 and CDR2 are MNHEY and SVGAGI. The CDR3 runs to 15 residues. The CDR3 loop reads CASSLTGTGRHEQYF. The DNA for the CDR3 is TGTGCCAGCAGTTTGACAGGAACAGGGCGACACGAGCAGTACTTC.

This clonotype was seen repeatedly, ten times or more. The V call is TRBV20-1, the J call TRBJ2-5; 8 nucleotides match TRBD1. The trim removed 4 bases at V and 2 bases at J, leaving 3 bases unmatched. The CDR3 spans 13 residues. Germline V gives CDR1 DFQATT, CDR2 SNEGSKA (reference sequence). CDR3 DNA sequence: TGCAGTGCTAAAAGGACAGGGCAAGAGACCCAGTACTTC. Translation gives CSAKRTGQETQYF.

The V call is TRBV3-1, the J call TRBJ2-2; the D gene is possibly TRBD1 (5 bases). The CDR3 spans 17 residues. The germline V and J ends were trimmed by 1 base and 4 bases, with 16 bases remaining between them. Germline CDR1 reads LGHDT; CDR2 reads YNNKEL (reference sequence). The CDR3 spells CASSQALSGRGTGELFF. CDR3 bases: TGTGCCAGCAGCCAAGCGTTGTCAGGGCGCGGCACCGGGGAGCTGTTTTTT.

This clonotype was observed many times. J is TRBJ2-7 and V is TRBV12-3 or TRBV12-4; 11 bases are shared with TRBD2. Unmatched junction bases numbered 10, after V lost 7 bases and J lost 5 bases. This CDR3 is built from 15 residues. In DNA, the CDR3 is TGTGCCAGCACCTCAAATCTAGCGGGAGGTAACGAGCAGTACTTC. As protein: CASTSNLAGGNEQYF.

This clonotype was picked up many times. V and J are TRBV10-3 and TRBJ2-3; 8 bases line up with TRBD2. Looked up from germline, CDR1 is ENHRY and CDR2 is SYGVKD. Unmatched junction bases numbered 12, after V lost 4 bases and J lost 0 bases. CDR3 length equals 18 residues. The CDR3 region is CAISASLAGKTSTDTQYF. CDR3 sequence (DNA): TGTGCCATCAGTGCGTCCTTAGCGGGGAAGACTAGCACAGATACGCAGTATTTT.

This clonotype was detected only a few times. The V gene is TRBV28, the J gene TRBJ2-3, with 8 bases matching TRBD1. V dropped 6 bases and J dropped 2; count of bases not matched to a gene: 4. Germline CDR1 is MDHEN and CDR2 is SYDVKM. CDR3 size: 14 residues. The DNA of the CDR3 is TGTGCCAGCAGAGGGACAGGCCCCACAGATACGCAGTATTTT. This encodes CASRGTGPTDTQYF.

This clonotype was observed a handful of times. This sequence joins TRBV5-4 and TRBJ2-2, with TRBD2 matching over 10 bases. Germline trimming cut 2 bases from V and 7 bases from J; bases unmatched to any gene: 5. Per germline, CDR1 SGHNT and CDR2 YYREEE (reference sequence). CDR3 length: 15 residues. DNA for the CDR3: TGTGCCAGCAGCTTAAGCGGGACTAGCGTCGGGGAGCTGTTTTTT. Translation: CASSLSGTSVGELFF.

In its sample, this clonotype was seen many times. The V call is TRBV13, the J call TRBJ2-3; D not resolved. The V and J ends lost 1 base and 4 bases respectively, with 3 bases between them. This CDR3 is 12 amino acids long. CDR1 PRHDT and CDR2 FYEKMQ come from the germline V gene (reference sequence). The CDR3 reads CASSLVPDTQYF. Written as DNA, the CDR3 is TGTGCCAGCAGCTTAGTTCCAGATACGCAGTATTTT. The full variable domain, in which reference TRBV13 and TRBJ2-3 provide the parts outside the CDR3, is AAGVIQSPRHLIKEKRETATLKCYPIPRHDTVYWYQQGPGQDPQFLISFYEKMQSDKGSIPDRFSAQQFSDYHSELNMSSLELGDSALYFCASSLVPDTQYFGPGTRLTVL.

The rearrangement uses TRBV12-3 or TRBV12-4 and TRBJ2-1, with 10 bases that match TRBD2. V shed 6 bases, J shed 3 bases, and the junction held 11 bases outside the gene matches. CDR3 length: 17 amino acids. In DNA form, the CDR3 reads TGTGCCAGCAGCCTCTCGCCGGGGACTAGCGACTACAATGAGCAGTTCTTC. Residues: CASSLSPGTSDYNEQFF.

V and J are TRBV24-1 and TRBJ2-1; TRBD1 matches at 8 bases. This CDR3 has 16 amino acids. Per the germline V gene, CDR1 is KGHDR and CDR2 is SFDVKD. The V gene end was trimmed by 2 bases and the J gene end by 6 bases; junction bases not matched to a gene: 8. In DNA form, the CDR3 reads TGTGCCACCAGTGATTGGACAGGGATGGGAGGCAATGAGCAGTTCTTC. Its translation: CATSDWTGMGGNEQFF.

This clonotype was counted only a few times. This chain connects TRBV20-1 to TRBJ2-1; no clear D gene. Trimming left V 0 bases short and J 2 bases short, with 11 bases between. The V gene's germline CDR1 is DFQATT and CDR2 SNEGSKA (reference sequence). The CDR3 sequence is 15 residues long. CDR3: CSAREKSFTYNEQFF. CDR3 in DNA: TGCAGTGCTAGAGAGAAAAGCTTCACCTACAATGAGCAGTTCTTC.

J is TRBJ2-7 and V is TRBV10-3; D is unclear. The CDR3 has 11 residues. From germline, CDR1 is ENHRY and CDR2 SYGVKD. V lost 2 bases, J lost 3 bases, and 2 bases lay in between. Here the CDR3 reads CAISENYEQYF. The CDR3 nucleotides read TGTGCCATCAGTGAGAACTACGAGCAGTACTTC.